Below, one TCR beta chain is given with its context. Profiling relied on immunoSEQ multiplex PCR, and the TCRdb table lists in-frame clones only, not all of them. The table includes about 600,000 clones, almost 97% detected once. This specimen belongs to a study of shared clonotypes between healthy human individuals. The CDR3 loop spans 13 amino acids. Trimming removed 3 bases at V and 3 bases at J, with 11 bases between. CDR1 is SQVTM and CDR2 is ANQGSEA in the germline V gene. The clonotype originates from a woman aged 25 to 45 in good health. Specimen: naive CD4+ T cells sorted from blood. Stated subset: CD45RA+ positively selected. This chain joins TRBV29-1 and TRBJ1-2; D is undetermined. The CDR3 DNA reads TGCAGCGTTGAGGGTGGGCAGTACTATGGCTACACCTTC. This codes for CSVEGGQYYGYTF.